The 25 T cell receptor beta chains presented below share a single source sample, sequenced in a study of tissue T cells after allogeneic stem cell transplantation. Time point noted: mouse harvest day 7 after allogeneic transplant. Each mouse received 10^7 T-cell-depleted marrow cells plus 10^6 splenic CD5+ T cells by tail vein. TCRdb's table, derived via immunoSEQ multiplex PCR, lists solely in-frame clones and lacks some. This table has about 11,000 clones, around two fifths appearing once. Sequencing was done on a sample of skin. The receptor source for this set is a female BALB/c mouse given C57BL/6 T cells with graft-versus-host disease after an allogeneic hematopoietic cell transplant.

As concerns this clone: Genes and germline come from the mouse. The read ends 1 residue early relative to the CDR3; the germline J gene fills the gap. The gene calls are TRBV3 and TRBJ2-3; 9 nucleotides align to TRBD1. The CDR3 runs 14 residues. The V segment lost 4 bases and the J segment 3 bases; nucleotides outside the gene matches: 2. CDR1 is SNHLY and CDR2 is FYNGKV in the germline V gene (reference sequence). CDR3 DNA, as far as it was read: TGTGCCAGCAGCTCACAGGGGGCGGCAGAAACGCTGTAT. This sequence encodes CASSSQGAAETLY. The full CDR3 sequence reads CASSSQGAAETLYF. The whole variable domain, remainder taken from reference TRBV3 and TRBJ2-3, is GPKVLQIPSHQIIDMGQMVTLNCDPVSNHLYFYWYKQILGQQMEFLVNFYNGKVMEKSKLFKDQFSVERPDGSYFTLKIQPTALEDSAVYFCASSSQGAAETLYFGSGTRLTVL.

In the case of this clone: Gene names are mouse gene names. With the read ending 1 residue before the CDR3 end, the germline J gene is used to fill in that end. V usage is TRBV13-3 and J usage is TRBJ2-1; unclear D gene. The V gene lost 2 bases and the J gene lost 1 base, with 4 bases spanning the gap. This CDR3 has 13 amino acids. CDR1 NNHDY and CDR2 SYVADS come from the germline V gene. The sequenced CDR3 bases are TGTGCCAGCAGTGAGGACAACTATGCTGAGCAGTTC. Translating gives CASSEDNYAEQF. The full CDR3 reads CASSEDNYAEQFF.

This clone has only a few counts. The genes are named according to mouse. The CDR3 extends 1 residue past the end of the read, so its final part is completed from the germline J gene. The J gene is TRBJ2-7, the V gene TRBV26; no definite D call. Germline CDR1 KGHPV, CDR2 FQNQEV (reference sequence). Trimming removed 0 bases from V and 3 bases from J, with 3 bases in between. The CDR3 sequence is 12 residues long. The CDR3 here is CASSLSDYEQYF. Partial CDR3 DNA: TGTGCCAGCAGTCTGTCAGACTATGAACAGTAC.

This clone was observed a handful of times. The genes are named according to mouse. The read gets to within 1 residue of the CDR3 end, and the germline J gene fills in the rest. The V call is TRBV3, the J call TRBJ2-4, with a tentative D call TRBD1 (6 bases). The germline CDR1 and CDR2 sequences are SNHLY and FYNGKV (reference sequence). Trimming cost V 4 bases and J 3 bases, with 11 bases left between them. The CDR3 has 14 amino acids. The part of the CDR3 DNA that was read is TGTGCCAGCAGCTACCGAACAGGGCAAAACACCTTGTAC. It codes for CASSYRTGQNTLY. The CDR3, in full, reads CASSYRTGQNTLYF.

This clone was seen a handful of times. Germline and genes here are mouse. The CDR3 protein is CASSPVRNTEVFF. Incomplete CDR3 DNA: TGTGCCAGCAGTCCCGTCAGAAACACAGAAGTCTTC. The chain joins TRBV26 to TRBJ1-1; D unclear. The read ends 1 residue shy of where the CDR3 ends; the end is completed using the germline J gene. Germline assignment: CDR1 KGHPV and CDR2 FQNQEV (reference sequence). Trimming took off 4 bases at V and 1 base at J, with 7 bases between the two ends. This CDR3 contains 13 residues.

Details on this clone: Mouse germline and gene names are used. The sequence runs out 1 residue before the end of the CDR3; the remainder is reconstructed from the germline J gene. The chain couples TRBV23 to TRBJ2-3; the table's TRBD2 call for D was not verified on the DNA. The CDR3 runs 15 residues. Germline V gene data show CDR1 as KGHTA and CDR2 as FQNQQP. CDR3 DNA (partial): TGCTCCAGCAGTCTTGACTGGGGTAGTGCAGAAACGCTGTAT. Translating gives CSSSLDWGSAETLY. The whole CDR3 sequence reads CSSSLDWGSAETLYF.

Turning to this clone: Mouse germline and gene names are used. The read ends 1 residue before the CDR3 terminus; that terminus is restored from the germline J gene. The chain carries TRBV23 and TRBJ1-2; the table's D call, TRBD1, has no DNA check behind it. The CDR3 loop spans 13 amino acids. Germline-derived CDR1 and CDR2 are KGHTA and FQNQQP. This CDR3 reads CSSRQTGDSDYTF. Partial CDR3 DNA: TGCTCCAGCAGACAGACAGGGGACTCCGACTACACC.

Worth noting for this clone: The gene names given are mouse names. Incomplete CDR3 DNA: TGTGCCAGCAGCGGGACAGGGGGCGGCTCCGACTACACC. Residues: CASSGTGGGSDYT. The full CDR3 protein reads CASSGTGGGSDYTF. This chain uses TRBV5 with TRBJ1-2; 12 nucleotides match TRBD1. The DNA ends 1 residue before the CDR3 does, and the rest of the CDR3 is filled in from the germline J gene. The CDR3 length is 14 residues. Trimming cost V 5 bases and J 4 bases; bases outside gene matches: 2. In germline, CDR1 is LGHNA, CDR2 YNLKQL (reference sequence).

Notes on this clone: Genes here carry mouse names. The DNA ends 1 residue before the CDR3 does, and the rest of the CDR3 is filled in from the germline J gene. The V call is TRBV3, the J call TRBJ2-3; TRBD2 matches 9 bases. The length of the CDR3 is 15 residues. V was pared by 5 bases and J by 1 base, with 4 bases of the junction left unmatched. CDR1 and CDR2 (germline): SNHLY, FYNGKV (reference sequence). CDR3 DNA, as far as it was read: TGTGCCAGCAGCCCCGGACTGGGGCGTGCAGAAACGCTGTAT. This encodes CASSPGLGRAETLY. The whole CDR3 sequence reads CASSPGLGRAETLYF.

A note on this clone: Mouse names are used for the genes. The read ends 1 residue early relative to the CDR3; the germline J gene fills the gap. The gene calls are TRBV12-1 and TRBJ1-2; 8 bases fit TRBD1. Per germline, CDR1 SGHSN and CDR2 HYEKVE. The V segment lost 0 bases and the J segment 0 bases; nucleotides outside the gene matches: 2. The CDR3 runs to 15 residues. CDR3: CASSLATGANSDYTF. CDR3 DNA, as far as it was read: TGTGCCAGCTCTCTCGCGACAGGGGCAAACTCCGACTACACC.

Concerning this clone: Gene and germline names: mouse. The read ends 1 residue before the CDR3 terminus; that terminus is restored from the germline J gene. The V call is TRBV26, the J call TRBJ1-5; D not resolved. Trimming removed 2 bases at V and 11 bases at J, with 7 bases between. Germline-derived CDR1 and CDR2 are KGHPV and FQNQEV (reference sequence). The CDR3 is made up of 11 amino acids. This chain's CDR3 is CASSLGLTPLF. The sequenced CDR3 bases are TGTGCCAGCAGTCTGGGGTTGACTCCGCTT.

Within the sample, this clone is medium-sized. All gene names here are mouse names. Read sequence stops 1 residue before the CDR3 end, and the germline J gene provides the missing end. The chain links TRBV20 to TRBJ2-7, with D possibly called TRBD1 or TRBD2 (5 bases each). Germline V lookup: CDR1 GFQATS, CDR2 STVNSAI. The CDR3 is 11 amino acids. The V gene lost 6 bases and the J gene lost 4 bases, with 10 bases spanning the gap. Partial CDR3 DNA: TGTGGTGCCCACGGGGGTTATGAACAGTAC. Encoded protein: CGAHGGYEQY. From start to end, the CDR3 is CGAHGGYEQYF.

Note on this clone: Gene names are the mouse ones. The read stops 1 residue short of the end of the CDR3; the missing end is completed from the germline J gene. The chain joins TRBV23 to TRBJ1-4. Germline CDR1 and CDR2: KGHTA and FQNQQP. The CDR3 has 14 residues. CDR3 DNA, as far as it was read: TGCTCCAGCAGTCAACAAGGAGTCAACGAAAGATTATTT. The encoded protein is CSSSQQGVNERLF. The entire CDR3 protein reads CSSSQQGVNERLFF.

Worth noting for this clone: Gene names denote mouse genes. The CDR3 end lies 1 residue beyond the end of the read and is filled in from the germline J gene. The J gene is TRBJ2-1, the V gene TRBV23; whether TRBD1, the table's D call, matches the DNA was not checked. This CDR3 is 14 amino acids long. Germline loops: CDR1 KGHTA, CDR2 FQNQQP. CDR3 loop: CSSRLGTGVAEQFF. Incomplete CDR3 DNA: TGCTCCAGCAGGCTCGGGACAGGGGTTGCTGAGCAGTTC.

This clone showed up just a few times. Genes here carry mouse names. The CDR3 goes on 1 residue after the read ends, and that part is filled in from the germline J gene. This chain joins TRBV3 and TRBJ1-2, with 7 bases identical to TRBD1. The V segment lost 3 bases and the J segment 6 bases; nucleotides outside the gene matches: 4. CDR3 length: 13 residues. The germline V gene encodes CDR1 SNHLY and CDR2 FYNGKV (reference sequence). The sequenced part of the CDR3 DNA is TGTGCCAGCAGCTTTGACAGGGACACCGACTACACC. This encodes CASSFDRDTDYT. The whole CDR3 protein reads CASSFDRDTDYTF.

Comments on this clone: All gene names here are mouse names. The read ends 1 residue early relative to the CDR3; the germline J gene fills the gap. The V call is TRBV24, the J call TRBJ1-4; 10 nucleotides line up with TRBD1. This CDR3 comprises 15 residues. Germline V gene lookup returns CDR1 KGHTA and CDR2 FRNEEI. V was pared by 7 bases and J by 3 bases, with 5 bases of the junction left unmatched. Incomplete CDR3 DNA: TGTGCCAGCATTCCGGGACAGGGGCCCAACGAAAGATTATTT. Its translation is CASIPGQGPNERLF. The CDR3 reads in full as CASIPGQGPNERLFF.

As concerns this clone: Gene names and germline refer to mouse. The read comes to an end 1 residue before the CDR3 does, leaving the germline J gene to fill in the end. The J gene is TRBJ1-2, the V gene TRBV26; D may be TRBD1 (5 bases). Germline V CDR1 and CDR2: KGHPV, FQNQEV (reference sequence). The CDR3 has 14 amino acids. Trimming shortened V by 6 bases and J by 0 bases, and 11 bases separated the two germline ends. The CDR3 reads CASSRQHANSDYTF. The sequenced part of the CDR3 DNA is TGTGCCAGCAGCCGACAGCATGCAAACTCCGACTACACC.

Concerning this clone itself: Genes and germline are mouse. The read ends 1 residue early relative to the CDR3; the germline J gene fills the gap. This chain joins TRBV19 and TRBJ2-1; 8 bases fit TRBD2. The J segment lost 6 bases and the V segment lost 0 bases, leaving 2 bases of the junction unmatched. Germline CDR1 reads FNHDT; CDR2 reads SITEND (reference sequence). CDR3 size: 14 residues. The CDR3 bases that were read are TGTGCCAGCAGTATAGCTGGGGGGTTTGCTGAGCAGTTC. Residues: CASSIAGGFAEQF. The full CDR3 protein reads CASSIAGGFAEQFF. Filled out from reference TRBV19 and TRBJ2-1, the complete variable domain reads GGIITQTPKFLIGQEGQKLTLKCQQNFNHDTMYWYRQDSGKGLRLIYYSITENDLQKGDLSEGYDASREKKSSFSLTVTSAQKNEMAVFLCASSIAGGFAEQFFGPGTRLTVL.

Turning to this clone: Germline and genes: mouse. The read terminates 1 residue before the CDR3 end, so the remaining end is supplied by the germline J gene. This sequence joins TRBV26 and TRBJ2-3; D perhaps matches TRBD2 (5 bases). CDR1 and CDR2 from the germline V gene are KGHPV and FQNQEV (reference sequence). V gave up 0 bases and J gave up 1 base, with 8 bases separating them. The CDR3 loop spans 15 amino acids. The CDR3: CASSLSSWGAETLYF. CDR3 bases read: TGTGCCAGCAGTCTGTCGAGCTGGGGTGCAGAAACGCTGTAT.

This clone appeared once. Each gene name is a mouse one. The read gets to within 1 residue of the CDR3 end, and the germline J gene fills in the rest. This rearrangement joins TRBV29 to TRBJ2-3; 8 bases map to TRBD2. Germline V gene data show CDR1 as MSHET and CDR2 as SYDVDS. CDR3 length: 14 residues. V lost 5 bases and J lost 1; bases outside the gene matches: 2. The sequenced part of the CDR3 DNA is TGTGCTAGCAGTGGGGGGGCGCGTGCAGAAACGCTGTAT. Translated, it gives CASSGGARAETLY. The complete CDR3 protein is CASSGGARAETLYF. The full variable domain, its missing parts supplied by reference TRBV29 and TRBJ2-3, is DMKVTQMPRYLIKRMGENVLLECGQDMSHETMYWYRQDPGLGLQLIYISYDVDSNSEGDIPKGYRVSRKKREHFSLILDSAKTNQTSVYFCASSGGARAETLYFGSGTRLTVL.

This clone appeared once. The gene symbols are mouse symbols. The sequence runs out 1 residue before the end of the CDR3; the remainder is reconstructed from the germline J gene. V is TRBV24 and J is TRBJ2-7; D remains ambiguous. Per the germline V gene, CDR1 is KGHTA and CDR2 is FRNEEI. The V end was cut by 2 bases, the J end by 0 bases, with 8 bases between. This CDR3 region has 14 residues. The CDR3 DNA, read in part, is TGTGCCAGCAGTCTGCCCCCGAGCTCCTATGAACAGTAC. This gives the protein CASSLPPSSYEQY. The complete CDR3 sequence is CASSLPPSSYEQYF.

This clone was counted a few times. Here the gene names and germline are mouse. The CDR3 DNA, read in part, is TGTGCCAGCAGCCAAGAGGGACAGCAAAACACCTTGTAC. Protein: CASSQEGQQNTLY. The whole CDR3 sequence is CASSQEGQQNTLYF. This rearrangement joins TRBV5 to TRBJ2-4; 7 bases match TRBD1. Read sequence stops 1 residue before the CDR3 end, and the germline J gene provides the missing end. Germline values: CDR1 LGHNA, CDR2 YNLKQL (reference sequence). V was clipped by 0 bases and J by 3 bases; unmatched bases: 0. This CDR3 spans 14 amino acids.

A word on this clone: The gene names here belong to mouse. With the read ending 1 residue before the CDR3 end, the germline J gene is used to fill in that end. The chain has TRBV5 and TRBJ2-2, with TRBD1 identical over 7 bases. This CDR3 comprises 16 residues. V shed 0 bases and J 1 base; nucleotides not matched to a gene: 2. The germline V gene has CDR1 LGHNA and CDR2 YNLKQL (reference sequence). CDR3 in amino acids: CASSQDRGKNTGQLYF. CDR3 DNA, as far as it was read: TGTGCCAGCAGCCAAGACAGGGGGAAAAACACCGGGCAGCTCTAC.

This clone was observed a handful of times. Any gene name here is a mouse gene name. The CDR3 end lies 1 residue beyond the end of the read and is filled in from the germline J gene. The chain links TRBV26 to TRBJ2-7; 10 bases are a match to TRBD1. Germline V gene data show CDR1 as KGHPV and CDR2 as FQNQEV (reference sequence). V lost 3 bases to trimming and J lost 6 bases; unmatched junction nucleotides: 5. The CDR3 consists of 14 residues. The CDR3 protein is CASSLSGTGAEQYF. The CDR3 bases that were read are TGTGCCAGCAGTCTCTCCGGGACAGGGGCTGAACAGTAC.

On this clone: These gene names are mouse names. The DNA read from the CDR3 is TGTGCCAGCAGTAGGACAGGGATGGCAGAAACGCTGTAT. Translation gives CASSRTGMAETLY. The entire CDR3 protein is CASSRTGMAETLYF. The gene calls are TRBV26 and TRBJ2-3; 8 bases agree with TRBD1. Read coverage stops 1 residue before the CDR3 terminus; the germline J gene supplies the remainder. The trim removed 5 bases at V and 3 bases at J, leaving 4 bases unmatched. Looked up from germline, CDR1 is KGHPV and CDR2 is FQNQEV (reference sequence). This CDR3 spans 14 amino acids.